What follows describes a single T cell receptor beta chain. As yet, its antigen is unknown. The data stem from a study of OX40 agonist ivuxolimab in advanced cancers. Regarding the study as a whole: On average, a greater number of expanded clones characterised CD8+ T cells relative to CD4+. Which antigen the expanded peripheral T cells recognized is unknown. Some patients without response likewise showed low normalized clonal expansion.

Here immunoSEQ multiplex PCR was the method, and the copy in TCRdb shows in-frame clones only, minus some. Here the sample spans 30,000 or so clones, roughly 90% being singletons. The input for sequencing was CD4+ or CD8+ T cells sorted from blood, taken in a trial of the OX40 agonist ivuxolimab. This TCR derives from an adult with an advanced solid tumor such as melanoma, head and neck, liver or kidney cancer.

The CDR3 DNA follows: TGTGCCAGCAGCTTCGACGGAGTCGAGCAGTACTTC. Translating it yields CASSFDGVEQYF. The genes are TRBV5-4 and TRBJ2-7; unclear D gene. V shed 2 bases and J shed 6 bases, with 9 bases lying between them. Germline lookup yields CDR1 SGHNT and CDR2 YYREEE (reference sequence). The CDR3 spans 12 residues.